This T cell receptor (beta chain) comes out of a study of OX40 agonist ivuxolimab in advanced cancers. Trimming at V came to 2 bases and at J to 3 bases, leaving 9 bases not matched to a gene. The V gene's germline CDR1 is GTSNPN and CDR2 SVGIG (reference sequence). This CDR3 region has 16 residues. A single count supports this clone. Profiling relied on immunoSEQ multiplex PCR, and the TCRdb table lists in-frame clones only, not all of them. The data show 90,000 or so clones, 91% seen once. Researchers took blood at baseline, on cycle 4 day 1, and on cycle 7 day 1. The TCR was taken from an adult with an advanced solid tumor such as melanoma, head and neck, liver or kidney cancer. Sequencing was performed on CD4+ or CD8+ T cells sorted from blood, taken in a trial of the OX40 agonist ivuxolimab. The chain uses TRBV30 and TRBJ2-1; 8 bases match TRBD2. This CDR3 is CAWSPPGGFLYNEQFF. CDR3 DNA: TGTGCCTGGAGTCCCCCGGGGGGGTTTCTCTACAATGAGCAGTTCTTC.